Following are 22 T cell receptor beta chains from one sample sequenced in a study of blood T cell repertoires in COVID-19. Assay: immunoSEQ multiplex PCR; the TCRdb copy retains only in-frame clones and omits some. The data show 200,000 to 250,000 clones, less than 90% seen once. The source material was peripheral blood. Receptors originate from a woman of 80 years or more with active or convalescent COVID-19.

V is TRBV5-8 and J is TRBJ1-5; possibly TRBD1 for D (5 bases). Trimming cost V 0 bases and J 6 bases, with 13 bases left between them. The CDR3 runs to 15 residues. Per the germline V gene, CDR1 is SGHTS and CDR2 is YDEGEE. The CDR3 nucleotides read TGTGCCAGCAGCTTGGAAAGGGGTCTAAGTCAGCCCCAGCATTTT. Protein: CASSLERGLSQPQHF.

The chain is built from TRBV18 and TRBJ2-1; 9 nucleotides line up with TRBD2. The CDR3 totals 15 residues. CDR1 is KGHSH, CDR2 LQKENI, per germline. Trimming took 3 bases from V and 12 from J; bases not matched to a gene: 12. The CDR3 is CASSPSGGSGEVQFF. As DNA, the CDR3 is TGTGCCAGCTCACCTAGCGGGGGTTCCGGGGAGGTGCAGTTCTTC. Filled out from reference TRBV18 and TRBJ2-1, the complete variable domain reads NAGVMQNPRHLVRRRGQEARLRCSPMKGHSHVYWYRQLPEEGLKFMVYLQKENIIDESGMPKERFSAEFPKEGPSILRIQQVVRGDSAAYFCASSPSGGSGEVQFFGPGTRLTVL.

The CDR3 here is CASSQQLGGNEQFF. In nucleotides, the CDR3 is TGTGCCAGCAGCCAACAACTTGGAGGGAATGAGCAGTTCTTC. The V call is TRBV14, the J call TRBJ2-1, with D tentatively TRBD2 (6 bases). Germline V lookup: CDR1 SGHDN, CDR2 FVKESK. With 2 bases removed from V and 7 bases from J, the gap between germline ends came to 12 bases. The CDR3 extends over 14 amino acids. The whole variable domain, filled in from reference TRBV14 and TRBJ2-1, reads EAGVTQFPSHSVIEKGQTVTLRCDPISGHDNLYWYRRVMGKEIKFLLHFVKESKQDESGMPNNRFLAERTGGTYSTLKVQPAELEDSGVYFCASSQQLGGNEQFFGPGTRLTVL.

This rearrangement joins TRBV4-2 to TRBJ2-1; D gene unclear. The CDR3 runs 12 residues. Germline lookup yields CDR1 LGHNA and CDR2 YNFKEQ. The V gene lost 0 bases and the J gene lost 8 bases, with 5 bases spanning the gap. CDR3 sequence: CASSQDRDEQFF. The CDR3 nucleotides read TGTGCCAGCAGCCAAGACCGCGATGAGCAGTTCTTC.

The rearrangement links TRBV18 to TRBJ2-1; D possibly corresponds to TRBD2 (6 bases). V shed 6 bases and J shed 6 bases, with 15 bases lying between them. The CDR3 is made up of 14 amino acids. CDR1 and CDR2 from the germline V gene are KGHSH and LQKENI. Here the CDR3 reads CASSPSRGGNEQFF. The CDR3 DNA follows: TGTGCCAGCTCCCCCTCGCGGGGCGGCAATGAGCAGTTCTTC. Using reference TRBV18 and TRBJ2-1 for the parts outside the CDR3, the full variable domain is NAGVMQNPRHLVRRRGQEARLRCSPMKGHSHVYWYRQLPEEGLKFMVYLQKENIIDESGMPKERFSAEFPKEGPSILRIQQVVRGDSAAYFCASSPSRGGNEQFFGPGTRLTVL.

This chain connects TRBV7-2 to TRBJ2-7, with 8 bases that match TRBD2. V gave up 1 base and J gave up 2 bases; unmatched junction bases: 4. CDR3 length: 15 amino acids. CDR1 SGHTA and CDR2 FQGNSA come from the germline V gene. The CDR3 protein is CASSLGGGKTYEQYF. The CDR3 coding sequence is TGTGCCAGCAGCTTAGGCGGGGGGAAAACCTACGAGCAGTACTTC. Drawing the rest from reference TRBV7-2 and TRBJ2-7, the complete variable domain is GAGVSQSPSNKVTEKGKDVELRCDPISGHTALYWYRQSLGQGLEFLIYFQGNSAPDKSGLPSDRFSAERTGGSVSTLTIQRTQQEDSAVYLCASSLGGGKTYEQYFGPGTRLTVT.

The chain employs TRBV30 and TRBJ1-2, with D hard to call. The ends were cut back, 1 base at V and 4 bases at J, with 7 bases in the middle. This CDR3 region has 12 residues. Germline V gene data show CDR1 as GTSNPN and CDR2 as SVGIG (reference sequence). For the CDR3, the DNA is TGTGCCTGGAGTGACACCGCCTATGGCTACACCTTC. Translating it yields CAWSDTAYGYTF.

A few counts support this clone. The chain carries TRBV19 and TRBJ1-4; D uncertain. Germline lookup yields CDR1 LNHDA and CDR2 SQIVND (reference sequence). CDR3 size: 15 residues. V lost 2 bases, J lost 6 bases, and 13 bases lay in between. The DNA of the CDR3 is TGTGCCAGTAGTATAATGCGGCAGCCTCATGAAAAACTGTTTTTT. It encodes CASSIMRQPHEKLFF.

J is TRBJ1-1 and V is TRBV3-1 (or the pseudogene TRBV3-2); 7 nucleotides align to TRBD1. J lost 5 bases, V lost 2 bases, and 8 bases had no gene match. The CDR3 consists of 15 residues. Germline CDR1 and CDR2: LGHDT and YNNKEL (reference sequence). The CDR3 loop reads CASSQSPGGVTEAFF. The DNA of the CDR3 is TGTGCCAGCAGCCAATCCCCAGGGGGAGTGACTGAAGCTTTCTTT.

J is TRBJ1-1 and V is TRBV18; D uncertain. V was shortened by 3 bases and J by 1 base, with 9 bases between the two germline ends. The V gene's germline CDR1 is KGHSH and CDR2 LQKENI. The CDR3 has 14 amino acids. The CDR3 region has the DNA TGTGCCAGCTCACCGTTTAGCGGGAACACTGAAGCTTTCTTT. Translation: CASSPFSGNTEAFF.

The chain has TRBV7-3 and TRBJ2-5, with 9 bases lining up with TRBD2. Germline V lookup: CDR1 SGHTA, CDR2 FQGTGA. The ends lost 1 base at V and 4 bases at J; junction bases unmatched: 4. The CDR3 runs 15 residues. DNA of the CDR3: TGTGCCAGCAGCTTAATGGCTAGCGGGGTAGAGACCCAGTACTTC. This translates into CASSLMASGVETQYF.

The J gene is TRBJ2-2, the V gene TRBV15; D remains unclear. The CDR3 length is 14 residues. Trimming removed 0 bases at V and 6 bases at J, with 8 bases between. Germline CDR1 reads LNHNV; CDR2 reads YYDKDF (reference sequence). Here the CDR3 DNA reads TGTGCCACCAGCAGAGATTTAGTATCCGGGGAGCTGTTTTTT. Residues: CATSRDLVSGELFF.

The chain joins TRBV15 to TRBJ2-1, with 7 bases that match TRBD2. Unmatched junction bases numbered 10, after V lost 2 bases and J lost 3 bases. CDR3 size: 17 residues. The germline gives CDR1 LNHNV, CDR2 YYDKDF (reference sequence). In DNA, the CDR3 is TGTGCCACCAGCAGAACAACCGGACTAGAGGGCTACAATGAGCAGTTCTTC. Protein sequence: CATSRTTGLEGYNEQFF. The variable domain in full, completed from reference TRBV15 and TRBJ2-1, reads DAMVIQNPRYQVTQFGKPVTLSCSQTLNHNVMYWYQQKSSQAPKLLFHYYDKDFNNEADTPDNFQSRRPNTSFCFLDIRSPGLGDTAMYLCATSRTTGLEGYNEQFFGPGTRLTVL.

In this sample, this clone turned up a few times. This chain's CDR3 is CAWMYGLAGEQFF. CDR3 coding DNA: TGTGCCTGGATGTACGGACTAGCGGGGGAGCAGTTCTTC. The gene calls are TRBV30 and TRBJ2-1, with TRBD2 identical over 12 bases. J gave up 10 bases and V 4 bases, and 5 bases lay outside the gene matches. The CDR3 is made up of 13 amino acids. Germline CDR1 GTSNPN, CDR2 SVGIG (reference sequence).

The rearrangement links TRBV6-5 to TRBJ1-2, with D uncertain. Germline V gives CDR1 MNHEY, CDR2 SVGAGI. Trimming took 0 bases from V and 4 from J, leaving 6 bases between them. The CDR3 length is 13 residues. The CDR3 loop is CASSYSESYGYTF. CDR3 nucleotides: TGTGCCAGCAGTTACTCTGAGAGCTATGGCTACACCTTC.

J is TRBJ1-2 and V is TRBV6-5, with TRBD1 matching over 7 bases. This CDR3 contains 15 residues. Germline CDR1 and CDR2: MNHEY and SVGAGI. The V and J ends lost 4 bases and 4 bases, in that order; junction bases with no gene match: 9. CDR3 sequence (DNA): TGTGCCAGCAGTTTACAGGGGCTCTCCGCCTATGGCTACACCTTC. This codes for CASSLQGLSAYGYTF.

Here the CDR3 DNA reads TGCGCCAGCAGCCAAGATCGCCGGGAGACCCAGTACTTC. Amino acid sequence: CASSQDRRETQYF. The rearrangement joins TRBV4-3 to TRBJ2-5; D gene uncertain. Trimming took off 0 bases at V and 5 bases at J, with 7 bases between the two ends. The CDR3 has 13 amino acids. Germline lookup yields CDR1 LGHNA and CDR2 YSLEER.

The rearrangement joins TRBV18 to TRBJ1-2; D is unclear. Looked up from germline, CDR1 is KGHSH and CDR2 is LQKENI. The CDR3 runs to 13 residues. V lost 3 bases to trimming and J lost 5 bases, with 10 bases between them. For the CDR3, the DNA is TGTGCCAGCTCACCGGTGAGCGAATATGGCTACACCTTC. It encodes CASSPVSEYGYTF.

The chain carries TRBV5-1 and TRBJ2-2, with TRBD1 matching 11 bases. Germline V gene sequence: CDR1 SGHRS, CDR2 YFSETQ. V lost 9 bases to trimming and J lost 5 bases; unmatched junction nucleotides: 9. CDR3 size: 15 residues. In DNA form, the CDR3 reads TGCGCCACGGGACGCGGGACAGGGGGGACCGGGGAGCTGTTTTTT. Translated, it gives CATGRGTGGTGELFF. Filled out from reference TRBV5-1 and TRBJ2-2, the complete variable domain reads KAGVTQTPRYLIKTRGQQVTLSCSPISGHRSVSWYQQTPGQGLQFLFEYFSETQRNKGNFPGRFSGRQFSNSRSEMNVSTLELGDSALYLCATGRGTGGTGELFFGEGSRLTVL.

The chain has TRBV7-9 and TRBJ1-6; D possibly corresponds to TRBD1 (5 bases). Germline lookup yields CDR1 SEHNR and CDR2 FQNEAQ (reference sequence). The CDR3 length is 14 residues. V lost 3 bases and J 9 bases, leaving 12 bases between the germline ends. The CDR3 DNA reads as TGTGCCAGCAGCTTGGGGCGCGGGGCTTCACCCCTCCACTTT. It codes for CASSLGRGASPLHF.

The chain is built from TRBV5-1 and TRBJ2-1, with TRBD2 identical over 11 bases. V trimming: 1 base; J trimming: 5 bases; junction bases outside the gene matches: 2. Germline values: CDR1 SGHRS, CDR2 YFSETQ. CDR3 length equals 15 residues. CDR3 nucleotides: TGCGCCAGCAGCTTGACTAGCGGGAGTCACAATGAGCAGTTCTTC. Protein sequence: CASSLTSGSHNEQFF.

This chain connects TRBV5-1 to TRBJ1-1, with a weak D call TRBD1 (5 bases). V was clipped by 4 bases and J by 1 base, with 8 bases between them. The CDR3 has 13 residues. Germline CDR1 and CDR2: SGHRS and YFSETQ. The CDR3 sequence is CASSPGQNTEAFF. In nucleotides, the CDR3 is TGCGCCAGCAGCCCCGGACAGAACACTGAAGCTTTCTTT.